The entry below describes one T cell receptor beta chain. The sample's treatment: oral pan-JAK inhibitor, 5-10 mg twice daily. Germline loops: CDR1 MNHEY, CDR2 SVGAGI. This CDR3 comprises 15 residues. Trimming took off 8 bases at V and 4 bases at J, with 20 bases between the two ends. This sample stems from a study of CD8+ T cells in alopecia areata. RNA extraction was followed by reverse transcription into cDNA, which acted as the sequencing template. The data were produced by immunoSEQ multiplex PCR, yet TCRdb's version contains in-frame clones alone and is incomplete. The sample consists of 180,000 or so clones, 50% to 65% of them appearing once.

The source material was CD8+ T cells sorted from blood, sampled at week 24, from a patient treated with tofacitinib. The chain joins TRBV6-5 to TRBJ1-2; D is possibly TRBD1 (5 bases). The TCR sequence derives from a human donor with alopecia areata. The CDR3: CASRPVEEGSYGYTF. The CDR3 DNA reads as TGTGCCAGCCGACCGGTTGAAGAGGGGTCCTATGGCTACACCTTC.